This entry lists 13 T cell receptor beta chains sequenced from one sample in a study of blood T cells in healthy people across ages. A sample-barcoded 5' primer and a J-beta primer mix were used in a second PCR of about 7 to 11 cycles. Using its own MiXCR run on the 5' RACE reads, TCRdb lists one record per CDR3 protein. The sample contains some 1.7 million distinct CDR3 sequences, approximately 30% of which appear only once. Sequencing input: blood. Receptors originate from a woman in her 30s in good health.

The chain combines TRBV20-1 with TRBJ2-7, with 11 bases lining up with TRBD1. Per germline, CDR1 DFQATT and CDR2 SNEGSKA (reference sequence). Trimming cost V 8 bases and J 5 bases; bases outside gene matches: 14. This CDR3 has 15 amino acids. Here the CDR3 reads CSLITLGQGGDEQYF. The CDR3 bases are TGCAGTCTAATCACATTGGGACAGGGGGGCGACGAGCAGTACTTC.

This clonotype was detected a few times. The rearrangement joins TRBV10-3 to TRBJ1-1; TRBD1 might be the D (5 bases). The CDR3 has 13 residues. The germline V and J ends were trimmed by 3 bases and 5 bases, with 10 bases remaining between them. Germline values: CDR1 ENHRY, CDR2 SYGVKD. The DNA of the CDR3 is TGTGCCATCAGTGAAGGGGATAGGACTGAAGCTTTCTTT. Protein product: CAISEGDRTEAFF.

The chain carries TRBV7-3 and TRBJ2-3, with 9 nucleotides matching TRBD2. The V gene end was trimmed by 1 base and the J gene end by 2 bases; junction bases not matched to a gene: 7. From germline, CDR1 is SGHTA and CDR2 FQGTGA. This CDR3 spans 17 amino acids. The CDR3 reads CASSLSPGGGVTDTQYF. The CDR3 region has the DNA TGTGCCAGCAGCTTAAGCCCCGGCGGGGGGGTCACAGATACGCAGTATTTT.

This clonotype was picked up a small number of times. The CDR3 coding sequence is TGCAGTGCTAGAGATCAGGGCGGCAGGGGTGGCGATACGCAGTATTTT. This sequence encodes CSARDQGGRGGDTQYF. The chain has TRBV20-1 and TRBJ2-3, with a weak D call TRBD1 (6 bases). The germline V and J ends were trimmed by 0 bases and 6 bases, with 19 bases remaining between them. This CDR3 comprises 16 residues. Germline CDR1 is DFQATT and CDR2 is SNEGSKA (reference sequence).

There are a few counts of this clonotype. This chain joins TRBV7-9 and TRBJ2-5, with 11 bases lining up with TRBD1. Germline-derived CDR1 and CDR2 are SEHNR and FQNEAQ (reference sequence). Germline trimming cut 6 bases from V and 4 bases from J; bases unmatched to any gene: 4. The CDR3 is 14 amino acids. The CDR3 sequence: CASRQGTGGETQYF. In DNA form, the CDR3 reads TGTGCCAGCAGGCAAGGGACAGGGGGAGAGACCCAGTACTTC.

The chain carries TRBV28 and TRBJ2-3, with TRBD2 as a possible D gene (6 bases). CDR3 length: 16 amino acids. V was trimmed by 10 bases and J by 4 bases, leaving 24 bases between them. Germline CDR1 and CDR2: MDHEN and SYDVKM. The CDR3 spells CANHHPSARRADTQYF. The CDR3 region has the DNA TGTGCCAACCACCACCCTAGCGCCAGGAGGGCAGATACGCAGTATTTT.

J is TRBJ2-1 and V is TRBV28, with 10 bases fitting TRBD2. V was clipped by 5 bases and J by 5 bases; unmatched bases: 6. The germline gives CDR1 MDHEN, CDR2 SYDVKM. The CDR3 covers 15 residues. CDR3 region: CASSGAGGSHNEQFF. The CDR3 bases are TGTGCCAGCAGTGGAGCGGGGGGGTCCCACAATGAGCAGTTCTTC.

The chain links TRBV11-2 to TRBJ2-5, with 11 bases matching TRBD2. Germline V CDR1 and CDR2: SGHAT, FQNNGV. V shed 5 bases and J 5 bases; nucleotides not matched to a gene: 7. This CDR3 has 15 residues. For the CDR3, the DNA is TGTGCCAGCAGCCGTGATATAGCGGGAGGGGAGACCCAGTACTTC. Amino acids: CASSRDIAGGETQYF.

This clonotype was counted a few times. The V and J genes are TRBV20-1 and TRBJ2-7; D gene ambiguous. This CDR3 has 14 residues. The germline V and J ends were trimmed by 2 bases and 0 bases, with 11 bases remaining between them. Per germline, CDR1 DFQATT and CDR2 SNEGSKA (reference sequence). CDR3 sequence reads: CSARYDASSYEQYF. The CDR3 coding sequence is TGCAGTGCTAGATACGACGCCAGCTCCTACGAGCAGTACTTC.

This clonotype was observed a few times. V usage is TRBV25-1 and J usage is TRBJ2-5; either TRBD1 or TRBD2 may supply D (5 bases each). V gave up 4 bases and J gave up 1 base, with 10 bases separating them. Germline loops: CDR1 MGHDK, CDR2 SYGVNS. This CDR3 is built from 14 residues. This CDR3 reads CASSGDGSQETQYF. CDR3 DNA sequence: TGTGCCAGCAGTGGGGACGGGTCCCAAGAGACCCAGTACTTC.

About this clonotype itself: This sequence may be a read error, since a much larger clone differs from it by one base. The chain carries TRBV12-3 or TRBV12-4 and TRBJ2-7; possibly TRBD1 or TRBD2 for D (5 bases each). This CDR3 has 14 residues. This CDR3 reads CASTPGQATYEQDF. The CDR3 coding sequence is TGTGCCAGCACTCCGGGGCAAGCAACCTACGAGCAGGACTTC.

The chain links TRBV25-1 to TRBJ1-4; a possible D gene is TRBD1 (5 bases). Germline V gene sequence: CDR1 MGHDK, CDR2 SYGVNS. Trimming took 0 bases from V and 8 from J, leaving 7 bases between them. The CDR3 totals 13 residues. This CDR3 reads CASSEYQGEKLFF. CDR3 in DNA: TGTGCCAGCAGTGAATACCAGGGCGAAAAACTGTTTTTT.

This clonotype was picked up many times. V usage is TRBV5-1 and J usage is TRBJ2-7, with D maybe TRBD2 (5 bases). The CDR3 sequence is 13 residues long. The germline V gene has CDR1 SGHRS and CDR2 YFSETQ. V lost 6 bases and J lost 1, with 11 bases in between. In nucleotides, the CDR3 is TGCGCCAGCAACCGGGGTTTTTCCTACGAGCAGTACTTC. Protein: CASNRGFSYEQYF. The full variable domain, in which reference TRBV5-1 and TRBJ2-7 provide the parts outside the CDR3, is KAGVTQTPRYLIKTRGQQVTLSCSPISGHRSVSWYQQTPGQGLQFLFEYFSETQRNKGNFPGRFSGRQFSNSRSEMNVSTLELGDSALYLCASNRGFSYEQYFGPGTRLTVT.